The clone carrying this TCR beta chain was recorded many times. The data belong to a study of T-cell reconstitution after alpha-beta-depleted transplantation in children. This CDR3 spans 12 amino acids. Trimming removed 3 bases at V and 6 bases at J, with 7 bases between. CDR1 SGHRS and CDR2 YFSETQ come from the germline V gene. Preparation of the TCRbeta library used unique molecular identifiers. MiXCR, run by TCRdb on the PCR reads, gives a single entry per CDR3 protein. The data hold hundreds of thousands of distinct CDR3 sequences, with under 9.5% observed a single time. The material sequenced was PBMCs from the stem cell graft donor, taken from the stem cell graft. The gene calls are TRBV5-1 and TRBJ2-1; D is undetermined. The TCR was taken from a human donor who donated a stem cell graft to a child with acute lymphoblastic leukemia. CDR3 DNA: TGCGCCAGCAGCTCCCGGAGCAATGAGCAGTTCTTC. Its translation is CASSSRSNEQFF.